This T cell receptor (beta chain) derives from a study of beta chain features in type 1 diabetes. Background on the study: Patients were similar to healthy donors in age and gender (as well as in cell yields).

The study's findings and limits: Type 1 diabetes patients showed a moderate but significant shortening of TCRB CDR3s in all four CD4+ subsets.

Germline CDR1 is SGDLS and CDR2 is YYNGEE. Trimming left V 4 bases short and J 1 base short, with 11 bases between. The CDR3 runs to 14 residues. Concerning this clone itself: The antigen remains undetermined.

What was sequenced were expressed TCRB transcripts, since all of the isolated RNA had been reverse transcribed. Using immunoSEQ multiplex PCR, the repertoire was profiled, and TCRdb retains in-frame clones only, with some absent. The table has some 330,000 clones, roughly 12% seen once. The clonotype originates from a woman aged 18-30 years with type 1 diabetes. The gene calls are TRBV9 and TRBJ2-5; D may be TRBD1 (6 bases). The sequenced material came from naive CD4+ T cells from blood. The CDR3 protein is CASSLGTRQETQYF. For the CDR3, the DNA is TGTGCCAGCAGCCTCGGGACACGCCAAGAGACCCAGTACTTC.